These T cell receptor beta chains were read from a single sample in a study of STAT3 mutations in large granular lymphocyte leukemia. Here immunoSEQ multiplex PCR was the method, and the copy in TCRdb shows in-frame clones only, minus some. Seen here are more than 9,000 clones, 50% to 60% observed once, and the top ten hold roughly 8.8%. Input material: peripheral blood mononuclear cells. The receptors originated from a boy aged 5-17 years with T-cell large granular lymphocyte leukemia. Some clones in this sample may be carry-over from other donors' samples. Each CDR3 is given with its conserved first and last residue. The D gene is left open where the match is weak. Part of the rows lack a size; the others show once, few, many or a class for expanded clones.

abundance: few
d_gene: .
v_gene: TRBV2
j_gene: TRBJ2-5
CDR3aa: CASSGGFFETQYF
CDR3nt: TGTGCCAGCAGTGGAGGTTTTTTCGAGACCCAGTACTTC

abundance: few
d_gene: .
v_gene: TRBV7-9
j_gene: TRBJ2-5
CDR3aa: CASSPGVTSRETQYF
CDR3nt: TGTGCCAGCAGCCCAGGGGTCACGAGTAGGGAGACCCAGTACTTC

abundance: .
d_gene: TRBD1
v_gene: TRBV13
j_gene: TRBJ1-2
CDR3aa: CASSSKRTGGRGGYTF
CDR3nt: TGTGCCAGCAGCTCAAAGCGTACAGGGGGCCGGGGTGGCTACACCTTC

abundance: few
d_gene: .
v_gene: TRBV29-1
j_gene: TRBJ2-3
CDR3aa: CSVAGAGDTQYF
CDR3nt: TGCAGCGTTGCAGGGGCAGGGGATACGCAGTATTTT

abundance: few
d_gene: .
v_gene: TRBV18
j_gene: TRBJ2-7
CDR3aa: CASSLGGTYEQYF
CDR3nt: TGTGCCAGCTCACTAGGGGGGACCTACGAGCAGTACTTC

abundance: .
d_gene: .
v_gene: TRBV5-1
j_gene: TRBJ1-4
CDR3aa: CASSLGGAWYEKLFF
CDR3nt: TGCGCCAGCAGCTTGGGCGGGGCCTGGTATGAAAAACTGTTTTTT

abundance: few
d_gene: TRBD1
v_gene: TRBV10-3
j_gene: TRBJ1-2
CDR3aa: CAISAGPPHRGKVYGYTF
CDR3nt: TGTGCCATCAGCGCAGGTCCTCCCCACAGGGGCAAGGTCTATGGCTACACCTTC

abundance: .
d_gene: TRBD1
v_gene: TRBV5-1
j_gene: TRBJ2-7
CDR3aa: CASSVRQGSGYEQYF
CDR3nt: TGCGCCAGCAGCGTTCGACAGGGGTCGGGGTACGAGCAGTACTTC

abundance: .
d_gene: TRBD1
v_gene: TRBV4-3
j_gene: TRBJ1-1
CDR3aa: CASSLELDRGSEAFF
CDR3nt: TGCGCCAGCAGCCTCGAACTCGACAGGGGAAGTGAAGCTTTCTTT

abundance: few
d_gene: TRBD1
v_gene: TRBV30
j_gene: TRBJ2-2
CDR3aa: CAWTYDRGLETGELFF
CDR3nt: TGTGCCTGGACCTACGACAGGGGCCTGGAGACCGGGGAGCTGTTTTTT

abundance: .
d_gene: .
v_gene: TRBV6-6
j_gene: TRBJ1-1
CDR3aa: CASSYRIEAFF
CDR3nt: TGTGCCAGCAGTTACCGCATAGAAGCTTTCTTT

abundance: .
d_gene: .
v_gene: TRBV5-6
j_gene: TRBJ2-1
CDR3aa: CASSLRGGVLGEQFF
CDR3nt: TGTGCCAGCAGCTTAAGGGGGGGGGTCCTGGGTGAGCAGTTCTTC

abundance: once
d_gene: TRBD2
v_gene: TRBV9
j_gene: TRBJ2-7
CDR3aa: CASSVGTSGGYEQYF
CDR3nt: TGTGCCAGCAGCGTAGGGACTAGCGGGGGCTACGAGCAGTACTTC

abundance: .
d_gene: .
v_gene: TRBV7-9
j_gene: TRBJ2-1
CDR3aa: CASSSLGEQFF
CDR3nt: TGTGCCAGCAGCAGCCTAGGTGAGCAGTTCTTC

abundance: .
d_gene: TRBD1
v_gene: TRBV14
j_gene: TRBJ2-7
CDR3aa: CASSQPGQGTWEQYF
CDR3nt: TGTGCCAGCAGCCAGCCGGGACAGGGTACTTGGGAGCAGTACTTC

abundance: .
d_gene: .
v_gene: TRBV6-6
j_gene: TRBJ2-3
CDR3aa: CASSKGLDFTQYF
CDR3nt: TGTGCCAGCAGTAAAGGACTCGACTTTACGCAGTATTTT

abundance: large
d_gene: .
v_gene: TRBV28
j_gene: TRBJ1-2
CDR3aa: CASLDRTNYGYTF
CDR3nt: TGTGCCAGCCTCGACAGGACCAACTATGGCTACACCTTC

abundance: .
d_gene: .
v_gene: TRBV18
j_gene: TRBJ1-3
CDR3aa: CASSPSSVRGSGNTIYF
CDR3nt: TGTGCCAGCTCACCATCGAGTGTCCGAGGCTCTGGAAACACCATATATTTT

abundance: .
d_gene: .
v_gene: TRBV27
j_gene: TRBJ2-5
CDR3aa: CASRTARETQYF
CDR3nt: TGTGCCAGCAGGACTGCGCGGGAGACCCAGTACTTC

abundance: .
d_gene: .
v_gene: TRBV27
j_gene: TRBJ1-5
CDR3aa: CASSLGGPWDQPQHF
CDR3nt: TGTGCCAGCAGTTTAGGGGGACCGTGGGATCAGCCCCAGCATTTT

abundance: .
d_gene: .
v_gene: TRBV30
j_gene: TRBJ1-1
CDR3aa: CAWESGSEAFF
CDR3nt: TGTGCCTGGGAGTCGGGTTCTGAAGCTTTCTTT

abundance: once
d_gene: TRBD1
v_gene: TRBV5-4
j_gene: TRBJ1-1
CDR3aa: CASSLQGVNTEAFF
CDR3nt: TGTGCCAGCAGCTTGCAGGGGGTGAACACTGAAGCTTTCTTT

abundance: .
d_gene: .
v_gene: TRBV4-1
j_gene: TRBJ1-4
CDR3aa: CASSQDAVELFF
CDR3nt: TGCGCCAGCAGCCAAGATGCTGTCGAACTGTTTTTT

abundance: .
d_gene: .
v_gene: TRBV18
j_gene: TRBJ2-7
CDR3aa: CASSPSQAYEQYF
CDR3nt: TGTGCCAGCTCCCCATCCCAGGCCTACGAGCAGTACTTC

abundance: few
d_gene: .
v_gene: TRBV7-9
j_gene: TRBJ2-6
CDR3aa: CASNQGRAGANVLTF
CDR3nt: TGTGCCAGCAATCAGGGGAGGGCTGGGGCCAACGTCCTGACTTTC

abundance: once
d_gene: .
v_gene: TRBV23-1
j_gene: TRBJ2-7
CDR3aa: CASSHTSPPRRREQYF
CDR3nt: TGCGCCAGCAGTCATACTAGCCCACCACGTCGTAGAGAGCAGTACTTC

abundance: .
d_gene: TRBD1
v_gene: TRBV5-1
j_gene: TRBJ2-3
CDR3aa: CASGDREDTQYF
CDR3nt: TGCGCCAGCGGGGACAGGGAGGATACGCAGTATTTT

abundance: .
d_gene: .
v_gene: TRBV18
j_gene: TRBJ1-1
CDR3aa: CASSPVPTGNTEAFF
CDR3nt: TGTGCCAGCTCACCAGTTCCGACAGGGAACACTGAAGCTTTCTTT

abundance: .
d_gene: .
v_gene: TRBV18
j_gene: TRBJ1-4
CDR3aa: CASSPAGPNEKLFF
CDR3nt: TGTGCCAGCTCACCAGCAGGGCCTAATGAAAAACTGTTTTTT

abundance: .
d_gene: TRBD1
v_gene: TRBV7-9
j_gene: TRBJ1-2
CDR3aa: CASSLWTGIDYTF
CDR3nt: TGTGCCAGCAGCTTGTGGACAGGGATTGACTACACCTTC

abundance: .
d_gene: TRBD1
v_gene: TRBV5-6
j_gene: TRBJ2-1
CDR3aa: CASSSTGNEQFF
CDR3nt: TGTGCCAGCAGCTCGACAGGGAATGAGCAGTTCTTC

abundance: .
d_gene: TRBD1
v_gene: TRBV5-5
j_gene: TRBJ1-5
CDR3aa: CASSLEYGWDRGYSNQPQHF
CDR3nt: TGTGCCAGCAGCTTGGAATATGGGTGGGACAGGGGATATAGCAATCAGCCCCAGCATTTT

abundance: .
d_gene: .
v_gene: TRBV7-3
j_gene: TRBJ1-2
CDR3aa: CASSLNGGHYGYTF
CDR3nt: TGTGCCAGCAGCTTAAACGGGGGCCACTATGGCTACACCTTC

abundance: few
d_gene: TRBD1
v_gene: TRBV13
j_gene: TRBJ1-2
CDR3aa: CASSMGTGRRVYGYTF
CDR3nt: TGTGCCAGCAGCATGGGGACAGGGAGACGTGTCTATGGCTACACCTTC

abundance: .
d_gene: .
v_gene: TRBV5-1
j_gene: TRBJ2-3
CDR3aa: CASSSGTASTDTQYF
CDR3nt: TGCGCCAGCAGCTCCGGGACGGCTAGCACAGATACGCAGTATTTT

abundance: once
d_gene: .
v_gene: TRBV12-5
j_gene: TRBJ1-5
CDR3aa: CASGPGTSGSGQPQHF
CDR3nt: TGTGCTAGTGGTCCCGGAACCTCAGGGAGTGGCCAGCCCCAGCATTTT

abundance: .
d_gene: .
v_gene: TRBV7-9
j_gene: TRBJ2-7
CDR3aa: CASSLGTSRTRSGYEQYF
CDR3nt: TGTGCCAGCAGCTTAGGAACTAGCAGGACCCGGTCGGGCTACGAGCAGTACTTC

abundance: .
d_gene: .
v_gene: TRBV7-9
j_gene: TRBJ1-2
CDR3aa: CASSLGFGRATYGYTF
CDR3nt: TGTGCCAGCAGCTTAGGGTTCGGCAGGGCAACCTATGGCTACACCTTC

abundance: few
d_gene: .
v_gene: TRBV5-1
j_gene: TRBJ1-2
CDR3aa: CASSFEGTLSYGYTF
CDR3nt: TGCGCCAGCAGCTTCGAAGGGACACTCTCCTATGGCTACACCTTC

abundance: once
d_gene: TRBD2
v_gene: TRBV7-2
j_gene: TRBJ2-7
CDR3aa: CASSWTSGSYEQYF
CDR3nt: TGTGCCAGCAGCTGGACTAGCGGGAGTTACGAGCAGTACTTC

abundance: once
d_gene: TRBD1
v_gene: TRBV6-6
j_gene: TRBJ2-5
CDR3aa: CASTKGQGTFETQYF
CDR3nt: TGTGCCAGCACCAAGGGACAGGGGACGTTCGAGACCCAGTACTTC

abundance: .
d_gene: .
v_gene: TRBV5-6
j_gene: TRBJ2-7
CDR3aa: CASSRAYEQYF
CDR3nt: TGTGCCAGCAGCCGGGCGTACGAGCAGTACTTC

abundance: .
d_gene: .
v_gene: TRBV4-2
j_gene: TRBJ2-5
CDR3aa: CASSQDWRETQYF
CDR3nt: TGTGCCAGCAGCCAAGATTGGCGAGAGACCCAGTACTTC

abundance: .
d_gene: .
v_gene: TRBV30
j_gene: TRBJ2-7
CDR3aa: CAWSGGGSSYEQYF
CDR3nt: TGTGCCTGGAGTGGGGGTGGCAGCTCCTACGAGCAGTACTTC

abundance: .
d_gene: .
v_gene: TRBV4-1
j_gene: TRBJ2-7
CDR3aa: CASSQATLANEQYF
CDR3nt: TGCGCCAGCAGCCAAGCGACCCTAGCGAACGAGCAGTACTTC